A single sample is the source of the 25 T cell receptor beta chains below, sequenced in a study of T cell responses to AZD1222 COVID-19 vaccine. Produced via immunoSEQ multiplex PCR; TCRdb's table is partial and in-frame only. The sample includes approximately 120,000 clones, approximately 93% of them seen just once. Material: peripheral blood, obtained on day 0 of AZD1222 vaccination. The source is an adult in good health.

This clone has only one observation. This rearrangement joins TRBV5-1 to TRBJ2-7; TRBD2 agrees at 8 bases. Germline V gives CDR1 SGHRS, CDR2 YFSETQ. Trimming cost V 1 base and J 0 bases; bases outside gene matches: 9. The CDR3 extends over 17 amino acids. The CDR3 DNA reads TGCGCCAGCAGCTTGCCTCAGGCGGGGGGTGGCTCCTACGAGCAGTACTTC. It yields the protein CASSLPQAGGGSYEQYF. Together with reference TRBV5-1 and TRBJ2-7, the CDR3 gives the full variable domain: KAGVTQTPRYLIKTRGQQVTLSCSPISGHRSVSWYQQTPGQGLQFLFEYFSETQRNKGNFPGRFSGRQFSNSRSEMNVSTLELGDSALYLCASSLPQAGGGSYEQYFGPGTRLTVT.

This chain joins TRBV5-1 and TRBJ1-2, with a weak D call TRBD1 (5 bases). The germline V gene encodes CDR1 SGHRS and CDR2 YFSETQ. This CDR3 comprises 14 residues. V lost 7 bases, J lost 2 bases, and 15 bases lay in between. For the CDR3, the DNA is TGCGCCAGCCATGAGACAGACTTCAACTATGGCTACACCTTC. This translates into CASHETDFNYGYTF.

V gene TRBV6-4 combines with J gene TRBJ2-5; D is perhaps TRBD1 or TRBD2 (5 bases each). V dropped 6 bases and J dropped 2 bases, with 10 bases sitting between them. CDR3 length: 13 amino acids. The germline gives CDR1 MRHNA, CDR2 SNTAGT. The CDR3 region is CASSRGPQETQYF. In DNA, the CDR3 is TGTGCCAGCAGCCGGGGCCCACAAGAGACCCAGTACTTC.

This chain joins TRBV15 and TRBJ1-5; the match to TRBD1 covers 9 bases. The CDR3 is 15 amino acids. Germline loops: CDR1 LNHNV, CDR2 YYDKDF (reference sequence). V shed 5 bases, J shed 0 bases, and the junction held 2 bases outside the gene matches. The CDR3 region has the DNA TGTGCCACCAGCTTACAGGGGGCTAGCAATCAGCCCCAGCATTTT. Translating it yields CATSLQGASNQPQHF.

As for this clone: Other nucleotide sequences in the sample specify the same CDR3. V gene TRBV30 combines with J gene TRBJ1-5; D possibly corresponds to TRBD1 (5 bases). The V gene lost 3 bases and the J gene lost 0 bases, with 6 bases spanning the gap. The CDR3 has 13 residues. Germline V gene sequence: CDR1 GTSNPN, CDR2 SVGIG (reference sequence). The CDR3 protein is CAWSGGSNQPQHF. CDR3 in DNA: TGTGCCTGGAGCGGGGGTAGCAATCAGCCCCAGCATTTT.

The V call is TRBV19, the J call TRBJ1-1; the D is unclear. The CDR3 is 14 amino acids. The ends were cut back, 10 bases at V and 0 bases at J, with 15 bases in the middle. Germline V lookup: CDR1 LNHDA, CDR2 SQIVND (reference sequence). The CDR3 coding sequence is TGTGCCACCCAGAGGTCGGGCATGAACACTGAAGCTTTCTTT. Its translation is CATQRSGMNTEAFF.

This chain connects TRBV3-1 (or the pseudogene TRBV3-2) to TRBJ1-1; D gene unclear. Germline lookup yields CDR1 LGHDT and CDR2 YNNKEL (reference sequence). The CDR3 has 15 residues. Trimming left V 1 base short and J 1 base short, with 10 bases between. The CDR3 spells CASSQVWQRNTEAFF. The DNA for the CDR3 is TGTGCCAGCAGCCAAGTTTGGCAGAGGAACACTGAAGCTTTCTTT.

The chain carries TRBV5-1 and TRBJ2-3, with D unclear. The CDR3 covers 17 residues. CDR1 is SGHRS, CDR2 YFSETQ, per germline. With 0 bases removed from V and 2 bases from J, the gap between germline ends came to 16 bases. CDR3 DNA: TGCGCCAGCAGCTTGGTGAGAGGTCAGACCTACACAGATACGCAGTATTTT. It encodes CASSLVRGQTYTDTQYF.

The chain employs TRBV6-1 and TRBJ2-7, with D perhaps TRBD2 (5 bases). Trimming took off 0 bases at V and 3 bases at J, with 12 bases between the two ends. The germline V gene encodes CDR1 MNHNS and CDR2 SASEGT. The CDR3 loop spans 15 amino acids. CDR3 coding DNA: TGTGCCAGCAGTGAAGCCTTTGGGGAGCACTACGAGCAGTACTTC. Translation: CASSEAFGEHYEQYF.

This chain uses TRBV9 with TRBJ1-3; D may be TRBD1 (6 bases). CDR1 is SGDLS, CDR2 YYNGEE, per germline. Trimming took 4 bases from V and 2 from J, leaving 10 bases between them. The CDR3 spans 14 residues. CDR3 protein: CASSPRTAGNTIYF. CDR3 in DNA: TGTGCCAGCAGCCCCCGGACAGCTGGAAACACCATATATTTT.

The V gene is TRBV18, the J gene TRBJ2-7, with 8 nucleotides matching TRBD1. The CDR3 spans 14 residues. Trimming at V came to 1 base and at J to 6 bases, leaving 5 bases not matched to a gene. Germline V lookup: CDR1 KGHSH, CDR2 LQKENI. CDR3 sequence (DNA): TGTGCCAGCTCACCACTGGGACAGGACACCGAGCAGTACTTC. This sequence encodes CASSPLGQDTEQYF. The complete variable domain, with remaining parts taken from reference TRBV18 and TRBJ2-7, reads NAGVMQNPRHLVRRRGQEARLRCSPMKGHSHVYWYRQLPEEGLKFMVYLQKENIIDESGMPKERFSAEFPKEGPSILRIQQVVRGDSAAYFCASSPLGQDTEQYFGPGTRLTVT.

This chain uses TRBV19 with TRBJ1-5; TRBD1 is a possible D gene (6 bases). The CDR3 sequence is 14 residues long. CDR1 and CDR2 from the germline V gene are LNHDA and SQIVND (reference sequence). V gave up 5 bases and J gave up 0 bases, with 8 bases separating them. The CDR3 DNA sequence: TGTGCCAGTAGTGGACAGATTAGCAATCAGCCCCAGCATTTT. It encodes CASSGQISNQPQHF. The entire variable domain, with the rest obtained from reference TRBV19 and TRBJ1-5, is as follows: DGGITQSPKYLFRKEGQNVTLSCEQNLNHDAMYWYRQDPGQGLRLIYYSQIVNDFQKGDIAEGYSVSREKKESFPLTVTSAQKNPTAFYLCASSGQISNQPQHFGDGTRLSIL.

This sequence joins TRBV9 and TRBJ1-2; 7 bases map to TRBD1. The germline V gene has CDR1 SGDLS and CDR2 YYNGEE. CDR3 length equals 14 residues. V was pared by 2 bases and J by 2 bases, with 3 bases of the junction left unmatched. The chain's CDR3 is CASSVGTENYGYTF. The CDR3 region has the DNA TGTGCCAGCAGCGTCGGGACAGAGAACTATGGCTACACCTTC. Supplemented by reference TRBV9 and TRBJ1-2, the full variable domain reads DSGVTQTPKHLITATGQRVTLRCSPRSGDLSVYWYQQSLDQGLQFLIQYYNGEERAKGNILERFSAQQFPDLHSELNLSSLELGDSALYFCASSVGTENYGYTFGSGTRLTVV.

J is TRBJ2-7 and V is TRBV9, with 11 bases fitting TRBD1. Losses at the gene ends were 2 bases for V and 2 bases for J; bases not matched to a gene: 0. The germline gives CDR1 SGDLS, CDR2 YYNGEE. The CDR3 sequence is 14 residues long. The CDR3 region is CASSVGQGAYEQYF. For the CDR3, the DNA is TGTGCCAGCAGCGTGGGACAGGGGGCCTACGAGCAGTACTTC.

The chain is built from TRBV6-2 or TRBV6-3 and TRBJ1-1; D perhaps matches TRBD1 (6 bases). This CDR3 comprises 16 residues. Between the trimmed V and J ends, which lost 5 bases and 1 base, there was a span of 17 bases. Germline V lookup: CDR1 MNHEY, CDR2 SVGEGT. CDR3 in amino acids: CASSSGGRGRNTEAFF. The CDR3 coding sequence is TGTGCCAGCAGTAGTGGGGGCCGGGGGAGGAACACTGAAGCTTTCTTT.

This sequence joins TRBV7-9 and TRBJ2-3; the D is unclear. The V gene lost 3 bases and the J gene lost 2 bases, with 6 bases spanning the gap. The germline V gene has CDR1 SEHNR and CDR2 FQNEAQ (reference sequence). CDR3 length: 13 amino acids. CDR3: CASSFPSTDTQYF. The CDR3 nucleotides read TGTGCCAGCAGCTTCCCCTCCACAGATACGCAGTATTTT. Full variable domain (rest looked up from reference TRBV7-9 and TRBJ2-3): DTGVSQNPRHKITKRGQNVTFRCDPISEHNRLYWYRQTLGQGPEFLTYFQNEAQLEKSRLLSDRFSAERPKGSFSTLEIQRTEQGDSAMYLCASSFPSTDTQYFGPGTRLTVL.

CDR3 in amino acids: CASSLLGSNQPQHF. The CDR3 DNA reads TGTGCCAGCAGCTTGTTAGGGTCCAATCAGCCCCAGCATTTT. The chain combines TRBV5-4 with TRBJ1-5; D is unresolved. The CDR3 loop spans 14 amino acids. Germline V gene data show CDR1 as SGHNT and CDR2 as YYREEE (reference sequence). The V and J ends lost 1 base and 3 bases respectively, with 8 bases between them.

This sequence joins TRBV7-9 and TRBJ2-3; perhaps TRBD1 as D (6 bases). Germline V gene sequence: CDR1 SEHNR, CDR2 FQNEAQ (reference sequence). V gave up 5 bases and J gave up 0 bases, with 15 bases separating them. The CDR3 totals 16 residues. CDR3 DNA: TGTGCCAGCAGCCTCAACAGGGCAGGGAGCACAGATACGCAGTATTTT. This gives the protein CASSLNRAGSTDTQYF.

This chain uses TRBV19 with TRBJ1-2, with D perhaps matching TRBD1 (5 bases). V was clipped by 4 bases and J by 8 bases, with 17 bases between them. Germline loops: CDR1 LNHDA, CDR2 SQIVND (reference sequence). The CDR3 loop spans 14 amino acids. For the CDR3, the DNA is TGTGCCAGTAGTACGGGACCACCGATGGTAGGCTACACCTTC. This gives the protein CASSTGPPMVGYTF.

The chain links TRBV9 to TRBJ1-2; 8 nucleotides match TRBD1. The length of the CDR3 is 14 residues. In germline, CDR1 is SGDLS, CDR2 YYNGEE. The junction had 11 bases not matched to a gene; V was cut back by 5 bases and J by 8 bases. The CDR3 nucleotides read TGTGCCAGCAGGGGAACAGGGGGATTACGCGGCTACACCTTC. This gives the protein CASRGTGGLRGYTF.

This clone was observed once. The gene calls are TRBV19 and TRBJ1-4; unclear D gene. The V end lost 3 bases, the J end lost 0 bases, and 8 bases lay between the germline ends. The CDR3 covers 15 residues. The germline gives CDR1 LNHDA, CDR2 SQIVND (reference sequence). The chain's CDR3 is CASSILEPTNEKLFF. Here the CDR3 DNA reads TGTGCCAGTAGTATTCTGGAGCCAACTAATGAAAAACTGTTTTTT.

This clone occurred once. This chain joins TRBV6-4 and TRBJ1-1; 7 bases match TRBD1. Trimming cost V 8 bases and J 1 base; bases outside gene matches: 7. This CDR3 spans 14 amino acids. CDR1 and CDR2 (germline): MRHNA, SNTAGT. CDR3 region: CASGPGQTNTEAFF. The CDR3 nucleotides read TGTGCCAGCGGTCCGGGACAGACGAACACTGAAGCTTTCTTT.

The chain carries TRBV24-1 and TRBJ2-1, with 8 bases aligning to TRBD1. Germline-derived CDR1 and CDR2 are KGHDR and SFDVKD. The CDR3 spans 16 residues. The trim removed 4 bases at V and 8 bases at J, leaving 12 bases unmatched. As DNA, the CDR3 is TGTGCCACCAGTGAGGCTCAGGGGGCACGTATCCATGAGCAGTTCTTC. Translated: CATSEAQGARIHEQFF.

V and J are TRBV27 and TRBJ2-1; TRBD2 matches at 13 bases. Germline CDR1 and CDR2: MNHEY and SMNVEV (reference sequence). Trimming at V came to 5 bases and at J to 3 bases, leaving 10 bases not matched to a gene. There are 18 residues in the CDR3. The CDR3 region is CASSIFGLAGDFYNEQFF. The CDR3 coding sequence is TGTGCCAGCAGTATATTCGGACTAGCGGGGGATTTCTACAATGAGCAGTTCTTC.

This clone has only a few counts. The genes are TRBV5-3 and TRBJ1-2; no clear D gene. TRBV5-3 is reported as an ORF; its role is uncertain. Trimming stripped 6 bases from V and 7 bases from J, with 19 bases between. The CDR3 extends over 14 amino acids. The CDR3 nucleotides read TGTGCCAGAATCCTGACTCCAATCCTTTGTGGCTACACCTTC. It codes for CARILTPILCGYTF.